The clone carrying this TCR beta chain has more than one count but fewer than ten. Noted time point: sample taken at primary tumor resection. This specimen belongs to a study of spatial heterogeneity in lung cancer. TCRdb called the 5' RACE reads again in MiXCR, with one record for every CDR3 protein. The data show about 80,000 distinct CDR3 sequences, approximately 8.1% seen once. Germline assignment: CDR1 SGHAT and CDR2 FQNNGV. The ends were cut back, 4 bases at V and 4 bases at J, with 13 bases in the middle. The CDR3 is made up of 14 amino acids. This TCR was recovered from a male donor with early-stage non-small cell lung cancer. The starting material was PBMCs, obtained at surgery. The J gene is TRBJ2-5, the V gene TRBV11-2, with a possible D match to TRBD1 (6 bases). The CDR3 DNA follows: TGTGCCAGCAGCTCAAATACAGGGTCAGAGACCCAGTACTTC. This translates into CASSSNTGSETQYF.